This record looks at one TCR beta chain sequence and its context. The antigen it binds to is not known. No base qualities exist here, and no much larger clone lies one base off it. Using the deep immunoSEQ assay, TCR CDR3 regions were amplified from genomic DNA by multiplex PCR. Extracted genomic DNA from each cell subset was spread evenly across all wells of several immunoSEQ 96-well plates, with each plate serving as a replicate. For unsorted PBMC, approximately 0.3 ug genomic DNA, equal to about 30,000 T cell genomes, was loaded into each replicate PCR. Ten immunoSEQ deep assay plates were used to sequence unsorted PBMC genomic DNA. Purified libraries were measured with a Qubit 3.0 fluorometer, size-checked on a Bioanalyzer 2100, and measured again with the KAPA Library Quantification kit. Every immunoSEQ 96-well plate was sequenced on a dedicated single-read 150-cycle Illumina NextSeq 550 flow cell. The paper's processing steps were these. Because the immunoSEQ output included only junctional sequences and no quality scores, the filtering could not be the same as the filtering used for full-length reads. To assign V/J genes and CDR3, sequences were annotated using PyIR, a Python wrapper for IgBLAST v1.9, with IMGT germline references. Reads with weak V/J assignments (E-value above 1e-6), missing CDR3, stop codons, out-of-frame junctions, or ambiguous translated residues were removed. V3J clonotypes were defined by identical inferred V gene, J gene, and CDR3 amino acid sequence. The percentage overlap between two repertoires was calculated by dividing the number of shared unique clonotypes by the size of the smaller repertoire. Richness of each repertoire was evaluated using RTK rarefaction, the Chao1 estimator, and Recon v2.1 estimates of unobserved clonotypes. The table was pulled from immuneACCESS by TCRdb, which kept in-frame rearrangements only. Such tables lose some clones; where checked, under half of the loss comes from unresolved V genes, and the rest has no known cause. V and J calls and clone size come straight from that table; D and trimming were deduced from the DNA. This sample gives over 400,000 clones in total; about 72% of them show up just once. In total, the top ten clones hold around 13% of the sample.

For CDR1 and CDR2, the germline V gene (reference sequence) lists MNHEY and SMNVEV. Including the terminal cysteine and phenylalanine, the CDR3 comprises 16 residues. The retained sequence is limited to the CDR3, 48 bases, with the frame set at the first base. V is cut back by 0 bases and J by 7 bases, with 10 bases in the junction unmatched. The donors were healthy, HIV-negative adults who had no recently reported acute infections or vaccinations. Only Caucasian adults living in Nashville, Tennessee, USA were represented among the donors. For unsorted samples, 96 million or so PBMCs were counted, and genomic DNA was extracted using the QIAamp DNA Blood Mini kit. Blood was obtained by leukapheresis, after which PBMCs were separated by Ficoll-Histopaque density gradient centrifugation and cryopreserved in liquid nitrogen vapor phase. These data belong to a study of shared clonotypes between healthy human individuals (dated by TCRdb to about 2020). For context, the study as a whole: A couple of women and a few men aged 18 to 49 years were included in the cohort. To estimate repertoire size and how much clonotypes are shared between individuals, the study performed deep sequencing of blood TCR repertoires from roughly five healthy adults. Libraries were prepared and TCR repertoires were sequenced by different laboratories using diverse techniques, in order to increase sequencing depth and limit assay-specific biases. Between about 0.85 and 9.5 billion PBMCs per donor were obtained by leukapheresis. What the work shows at the level of the full study, not this receptor alone: The genetic and exposure-history diversity represented was limited by the small number of donors. Sampling was limited to blood, and TCR repertoires in tissue likely differ from TCR repertoires in blood. Pairwise subsampling indicated that sequencing depth was expected to affect the degree of clonotype sharing among donors.

Recombination joined TRBV27 with TRBJ2-7, with 9 central nucleotides matching TRBD2. The sequencing input was PBMCs. The receptor's source is a woman aged 40-49 years in good health. Some clones in this sample may be carry-over from other donors' samples. The DNA is as follows: TGTGCCAGCAGTTTATCGGGGGGACTAGCAGCCGGGGAGCAGTACTTC. Its protein product is CASSLSGGLAAGEQYF.